These 3 T cell receptor beta chains originate from one sample sequenced in a study of metastatic and nonmetastatic thyroid tumors (dated by TCRdb to the early 2020s). Preparation of the library involved PCR. The sequencing machine was an Illumina HiSeq 4000. The public reads were quality trimmed at Q25 with fastp and then assembled into clones with MiXCR by TCRdb, keeping productive beta chains. The table for this sample lists under 55,000 clones; around a sixth of them were counted only once. Jointly, the top ten make up 2.5% to 3.5% of the sample. No patient had received any treatment before thyroid surgery. Sequencing input: blood. These receptors came from a female donor with papillary thyroid cancer or a benign thyroid nodule (not recorded which). Some clones in this sample may be carry-over from other donors' samples.

V gene TRBV10-1 combines with J gene TRBJ1-1; 9 bases align to TRBD1. V dropped 5 bases and J dropped 4; count of bases not matched to a gene: 5. Per germline, CDR1 WNHNN and CDR2 SYGVQD (reference sequence). The CDR3 is 14 residues long. In DNA, the CDR3 is TGCGCCAGCAGTCGCGACAGGGGGGGCACTGAAGCTTTCTTT. It yields the protein CASSRDRGGTEAFF.

There are many counts of this clone. This chain links TRBV27 with TRBJ2-5, with D perhaps TRBD1 (5 bases). V gave up 2 bases and J gave up 4 bases, with 8 bases separating them. The CDR3 runs 13 residues. CDR1 and CDR2 from the germline V gene are MNHEY and SMNVEV (reference sequence). DNA for the CDR3: TGTGCCAGCAGTTTACGACAGTTAGAGACCCAGTACTTC. Protein product: CASSLRQLETQYF.

This clone was recorded at least ten times. This sequence joins TRBV19 and TRBJ1-1; 10 bases map to TRBD1. This CDR3 is built from 17 residues. Germline trimming cut 7 bases from V and 4 bases from J; bases unmatched to any gene: 15. From germline, CDR1 is LNHDA and CDR2 SQIVND (reference sequence). The CDR3 region has the DNA TGTGCCAGTACAATCCGCCTGGACAGGGGGGAAGGCACTGAAGCTTTCTTT. Protein sequence: CASTIRLDRGEGTEAFF.